Detailed here is one TCR beta chain. The table came from immunoSEQ multiplex PCR; TCRdb's copy has only in-frame clones and leaves some out. The table shows 400,000 or so clones, with 75% to 90% occurring only once. Per germline, CDR1 MDHEN and CDR2 SYDVKM. With 6 bases removed from V and 3 bases from J, the gap between germline ends came to 9 bases. This CDR3 is built from 12 residues. The sample comes from a study of blood T cell repertoires in COVID-19. The receptor was derived from a woman aged 40 to 50 with COVID-19, enrolled during active disease. The rearrangement joins TRBV28 to TRBJ2-7; no clear D gene. Specimen: peripheral blood. The CDR3 spells CASSPFRYEQYF. The CDR3 region has the DNA TGTGCCAGCAGCCCCTTCCGCTACGAGCAGTACTTC.